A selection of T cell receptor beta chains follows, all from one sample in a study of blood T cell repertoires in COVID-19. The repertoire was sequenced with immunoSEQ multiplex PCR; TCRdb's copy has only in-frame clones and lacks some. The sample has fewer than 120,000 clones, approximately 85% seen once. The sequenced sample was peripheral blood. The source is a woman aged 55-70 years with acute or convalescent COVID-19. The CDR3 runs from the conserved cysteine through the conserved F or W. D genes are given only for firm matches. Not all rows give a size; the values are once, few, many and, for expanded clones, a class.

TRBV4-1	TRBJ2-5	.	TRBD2	CASSQGSGGAVETQYF	TGCGCCAGCAGCCAAGGTAGCGGGGGGGCCGTAGAGACCCAGTACTTC
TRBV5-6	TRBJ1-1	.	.	CASSGGTTEAFF	TGTGCCAGCAGCGGCGGGACTACAGAAGCTTTCTTT
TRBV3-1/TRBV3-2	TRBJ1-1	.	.	CASSPEPGHPNTEAFF	TGTGCCAGCAGCCCCGAGCCGGGACACCCGAACACTGAAGCTTTCTTT
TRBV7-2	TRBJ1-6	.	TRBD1	CASSLRTRRGGPNSPLHF	TGTGCCAGCAGCTTACGGACACGGCGAGGGGGCCCCAATTCACCCCTCCACTTT
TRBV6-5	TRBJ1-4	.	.	CASRTGSWIGEKLFF	TGTGCCAGCAGGACTGGATCCTGGATAGGTGAAAAACTGTTTTTT
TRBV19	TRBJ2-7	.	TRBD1	CASSRQGREQYF	TGTGCCAGTAGTCGACAGGGGCGGGAGCAGTACTTC
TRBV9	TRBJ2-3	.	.	CASSVVGDSTDTQYF	TGTGCCAGCAGCGTAGTCGGCGACTCCACAGATACGCAGTATTTT
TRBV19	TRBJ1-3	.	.	CAVRSSGNTIYF	TGTGCCGTCCGGAGCTCTGGAAACACCATATATTTT
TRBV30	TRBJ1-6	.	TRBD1	CAWKGQRGLDSYNSPLHF	TGTGCCTGGAAGGGACAGAGGGGTTTGGATTCCTATAATTCACCCCTCCACTTT
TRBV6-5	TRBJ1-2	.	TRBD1	CASSVDRAGGYTF	TGTGCCAGCAGCGTTGACAGGGCGGGTGGCTACACCTTC
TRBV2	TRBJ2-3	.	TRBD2	CASSFQGGGTDTQYF	TGTGCCAGCAGTTTTCAGGGAGGGGGCACAGATACGCAGTATTTT
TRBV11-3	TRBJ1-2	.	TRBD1	CASSRQGANYGYTF	TGTGCCAGCAGCCGACAGGGGGCTAACTATGGCTACACCTTC
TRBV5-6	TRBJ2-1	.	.	CASSLPDEQFF	TGTGCCAGCAGCTTGCCGGATGAGCAGTTCTTC
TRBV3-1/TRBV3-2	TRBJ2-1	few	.	CASSRGQNEQFF	TGTGCCAGCAGCCGCGGACAGAATGAGCAGTTCTTC
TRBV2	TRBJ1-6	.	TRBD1	CASRVDRGNSPLHF	TGTGCCAGCAGGGTGGACAGGGGTAACTCACCCCTCCACTTT
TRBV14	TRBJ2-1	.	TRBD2	CASSRRPSGGDPAYNEQFF	TGTGCCAGCAGCCGAAGACCTAGCGGGGGGGACCCCGCATACAATGAGCAGTTCTTC
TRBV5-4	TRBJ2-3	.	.	CASSLEVGGSTDTQYF	TGTGCCAGCAGCTTGGAGGTCGGGGGAAGCACAGATACGCAGTATTTT
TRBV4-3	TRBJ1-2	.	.	CASSQDPRDITGYTF	TGCGCCAGCAGCCAAGACCCCCGGGACATCACTGGCTACACCTTC
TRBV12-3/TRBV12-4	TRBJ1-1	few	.	CASSIERRREAFF	TGTGCCAGCAGTATCGAAAGGCGGAGAGAAGCTTTCTTT
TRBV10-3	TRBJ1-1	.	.	CAISGGGTEAFF	TGTGCCATCAGTGGAGGGGGAACTGAAGCTTTCTTT
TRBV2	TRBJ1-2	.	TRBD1	CASRGTGALYGYTF	TGTGCCAGCAGGGGGACAGGGGCCCTCTATGGCTACACCTTC
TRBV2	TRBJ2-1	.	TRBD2	CASSGRTSGGSTEQFF	TGTGCCAGCAGTGGCCGGACTAGCGGGGGGTCGACTGAGCAGTTCTTC
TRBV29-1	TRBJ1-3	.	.	CSVEIGQTGNTIYF	TGCAGCGTTGAGATAGGACAGACTGGAAACACCATATATTTT
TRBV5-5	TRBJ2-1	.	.	CASSLVGSSYNEQFF	TGTGCCAGCAGCTTGGTGGGGAGCTCCTACAATGAGCAGTTCTTC
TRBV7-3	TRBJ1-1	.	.	CASSPGRNTEAFF	TGTGCCAGCAGCCCGGGGAGGAACACTGAAGCTTTCTTT
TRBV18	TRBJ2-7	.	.	CASSEGTGGFYEQYF	TGTGCCAGCTCAGAAGGGACGGGGGGCTTTTACGAGCAGTACTTC
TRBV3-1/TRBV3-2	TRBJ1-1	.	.	CASSQDYGRGTNTEAFF	TGTGCCAGCAGCCAAGATTACGGCAGGGGAACTAACACTGAAGCTTTCTTT
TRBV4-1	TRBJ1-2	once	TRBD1	CASSQANRGDYGYTF	TGCGCCAGCAGCCAAGCCAACAGGGGTGATTATGGCTACACCTTC
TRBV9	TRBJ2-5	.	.	CASSVSQGEGETQYF	TGTGCCAGCAGCGTGTCACAGGGGGAGGGTGAGACCCAGTACTTC
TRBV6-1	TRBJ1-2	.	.	CASSEGQDDGYTF	TGTGCCAGCAGTGAAGGACAGGACGATGGCTACACCTTC
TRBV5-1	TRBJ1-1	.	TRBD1	CASSLSGTGPNTEAFF	TGCGCCAGCAGCTTGTCTGGGACAGGTCCCAACACTGAAGCTTTCTTT
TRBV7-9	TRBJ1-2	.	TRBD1	CASSWPGQGSNYTF	TGTGCCAGCAGCTGGCCGGGACAGGGGTCAAACTACACCTTC
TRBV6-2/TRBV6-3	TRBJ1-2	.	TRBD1	CASSYTQGAQGYTF	TGTGCCAGCAGTTACACTCAGGGGGCGCAAGGCTACACCTTC
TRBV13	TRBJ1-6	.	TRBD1	CASRPNRGLVDNSPLHF	TGTGCCAGCAGGCCCAACAGGGGGCTTGTAGATAATTCACCCCTCCACTTT
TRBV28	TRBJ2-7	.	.	CASSSRSGASSYEQYF	TGTGCCAGCAGCTCCCGAAGCGGTGCAAGCTCCTACGAGCAGTACTTC
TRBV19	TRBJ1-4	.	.	CASSPGQRNEKLFF	TGTGCCAGTAGTCCGGGACAACGTAATGAAAAACTGTTTTTT
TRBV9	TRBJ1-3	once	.	CASSASGVSGNTIYF	TGTGCCAGCAGCGCCTCCGGGGTCTCTGGAAACACCATATATTTT
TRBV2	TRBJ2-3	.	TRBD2	CASSDGRGGTDTQYF	TGTGCCAGCAGTGATGGACGGGGGGGCACAGATACGCAGTATTTT
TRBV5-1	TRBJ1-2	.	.	CASSLTGDPYGYTF	TGCGCCAGCAGCCTCACGGGGGACCCGTATGGCTACACCTTC
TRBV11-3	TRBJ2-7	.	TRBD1	CASSRDRREQYF	TGTGCCAGCAGCCGGGACAGGCGCGAGCAGTACTTC
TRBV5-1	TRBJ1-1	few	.	CASSSQGGTEAFF	TGCGCCAGCAGCTCTCAGGGAGGTACTGAAGCTTTCTTT
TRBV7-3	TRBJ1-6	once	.	CASSSTADSPLHF	TGTGCCAGCAGCTCGACAGCAGATTCACCCCTCCACTTT
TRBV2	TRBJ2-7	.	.	CASSGQGYEQYF	TGTGCCAGCAGTGGCCAGGGTTACGAGCAGTACTTC
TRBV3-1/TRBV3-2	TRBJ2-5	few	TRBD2	CASSQDGLAGGVVETQYF	TGTGCCAGCAGCCAAGATGGGCTAGCGGGGGGCGTGGTAGAGACCCAGTACTTC
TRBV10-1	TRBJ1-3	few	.	CANSSDRQSGNTIYF	TGCGCCAACTCATCCGACAGGCAATCTGGAAACACCATATATTTT
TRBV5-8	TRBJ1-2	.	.	CASSTQVYGYTF	TGTGCCAGCAGCACACAGGTCTATGGCTACACCTTC
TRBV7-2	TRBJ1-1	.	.	CASRRTLDTEAFF	TGTGCCAGCAGGAGGACACTTGACACTGAAGCTTTCTTT
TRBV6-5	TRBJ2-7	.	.	CASILSEGPYEQYF	TGTGCCAGCATTCTATCGGAGGGTCCCTACGAGCAGTACTTC